This TCR beta chain was sequenced in a study of blood T cell repertoires in COVID-19. Sequencing was performed with immunoSEQ multiplex PCR; in TCRdb, only in-frame clones are kept and a portion is missing. The sample has approximately 270,000 clones, about 90% seen once; the top ten hold 0.95% to 1.5%. The germline V gene encodes CDR1 LGHNA and CDR2 YSLEER. The CDR3 extends over 13 amino acids. The V end lost 3 bases, the J end lost 0 bases, and 5 bases lay between the germline ends. In assigning cohorts, the study relied on participant-reported clinical history. Sequenced input: PBMCs or T cells enriched from blood (not recorded which). The sequence derives from a human donor in a cohort exposed to, infected with or recovered from COVID-19 (not recorded which). The donor label of this sample is uncertain. The chain joins TRBV4-3 to TRBJ1-1; D gene uncertain. CDR3: CASSQSLNTEAFF. CDR3 coding DNA: TGCGCCAGCAGCCAGTCGTTGAACACTGAAGCTTTCTTT.